This TCR beta chain is drawn from a study of blood T cell repertoires in COVID-19. In the study overall: PBMCs, B-cell-depleted T cells, or T cells were the source of the cDNA or gDNA that made up the material.

The CDR3 length is 14 residues. Germline V gene data show CDR1 as SGHTA and CDR2 as FQGNSA. The V end lost 1 base, the J end lost 6 bases, and 10 bases lay between the germline ends. Original handling: Estimation of nucleated cell counts was performed using reference gene primer amplification. Repertoires were generated with immunoSEQ multiplex PCR, while TCRdb's copy carries only in-frame clones and drops some. That table is the source of V, J and clone size, and D and trimming were worked out from the DNA. The sample lists tens of thousands of clones; approximately 90% were seen once. This clone was seen a single time.

Sample: peripheral blood. This TCR was sampled from a human donor with active COVID-19. The donor label of this sample is uncertain. The chain carries TRBV7-2 and TRBJ1-5, with TRBD1 as a possible D gene (5 bases). This CDR3 is CASSLVREGQPQHF. The CDR3 DNA sequence: TGTGCCAGCAGCTTAGTCAGGGAAGGTCAGCCCCAGCATTTT.